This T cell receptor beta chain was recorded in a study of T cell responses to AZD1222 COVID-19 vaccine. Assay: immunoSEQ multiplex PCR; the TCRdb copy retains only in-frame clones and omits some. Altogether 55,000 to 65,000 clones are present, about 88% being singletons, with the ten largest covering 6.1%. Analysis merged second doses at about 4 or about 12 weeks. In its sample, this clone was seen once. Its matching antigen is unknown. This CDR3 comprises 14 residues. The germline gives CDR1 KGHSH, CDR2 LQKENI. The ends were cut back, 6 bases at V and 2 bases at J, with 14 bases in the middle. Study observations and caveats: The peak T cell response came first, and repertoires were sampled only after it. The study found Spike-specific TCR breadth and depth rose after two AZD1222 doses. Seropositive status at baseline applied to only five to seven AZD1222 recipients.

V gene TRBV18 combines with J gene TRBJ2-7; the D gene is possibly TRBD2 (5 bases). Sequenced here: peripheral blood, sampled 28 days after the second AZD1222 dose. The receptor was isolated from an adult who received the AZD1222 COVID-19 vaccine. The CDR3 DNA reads TGTGCCAGCTCTCCTCCGCTAGCAACCTACGAGCAGTACTTC. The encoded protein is CASSPPLATYEQYF.